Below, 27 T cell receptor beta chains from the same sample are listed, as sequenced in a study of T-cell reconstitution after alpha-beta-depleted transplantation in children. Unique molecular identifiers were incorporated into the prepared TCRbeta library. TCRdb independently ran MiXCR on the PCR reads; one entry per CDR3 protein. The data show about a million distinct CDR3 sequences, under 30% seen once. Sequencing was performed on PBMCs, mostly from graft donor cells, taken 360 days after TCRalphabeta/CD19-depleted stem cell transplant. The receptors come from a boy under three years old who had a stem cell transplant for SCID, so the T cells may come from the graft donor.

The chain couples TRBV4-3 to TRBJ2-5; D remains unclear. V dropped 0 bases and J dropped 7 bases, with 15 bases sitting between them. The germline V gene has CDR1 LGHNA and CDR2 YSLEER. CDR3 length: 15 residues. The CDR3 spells CASSQDRALGGTQYF. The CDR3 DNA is TGCGCCAGCAGCCAAGATAGGGCCCTCGGCGGGACCCAGTACTTC.

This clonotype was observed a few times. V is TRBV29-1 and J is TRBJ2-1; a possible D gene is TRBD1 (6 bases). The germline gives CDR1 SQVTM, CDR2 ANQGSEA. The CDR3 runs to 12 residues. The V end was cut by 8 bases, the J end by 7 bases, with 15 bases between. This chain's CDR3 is CSTQGSRNEQFF. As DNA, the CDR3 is TGCAGCACGCAGGGGAGCCGGAATGAGCAGTTCTTC.

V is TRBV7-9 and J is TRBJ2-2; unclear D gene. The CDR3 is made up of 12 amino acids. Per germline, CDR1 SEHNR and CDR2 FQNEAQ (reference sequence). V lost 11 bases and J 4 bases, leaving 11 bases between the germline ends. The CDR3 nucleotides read TGTGCCCAACCAGGTCTCACCGGGGAGCTGTTTTTT. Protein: CAQPGLTGELFF.

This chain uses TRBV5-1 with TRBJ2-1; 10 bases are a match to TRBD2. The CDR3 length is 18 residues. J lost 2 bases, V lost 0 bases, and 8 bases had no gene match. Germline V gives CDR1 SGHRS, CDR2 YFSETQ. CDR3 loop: CASSLGGTSGVTYNEQFF. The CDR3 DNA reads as TGCGCCAGCAGCTTGGGGGGTACTAGCGGGGTAACCTACAATGAGCAGTTCTTC.

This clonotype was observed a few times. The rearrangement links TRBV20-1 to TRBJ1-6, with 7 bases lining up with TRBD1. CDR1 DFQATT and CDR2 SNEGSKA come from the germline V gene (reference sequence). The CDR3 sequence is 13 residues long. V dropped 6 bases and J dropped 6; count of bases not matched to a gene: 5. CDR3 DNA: TGCAGTGCGAGGGGACAGAGTAATTCACCCCTCCACTTT. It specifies CSARGQSNSPLHF.

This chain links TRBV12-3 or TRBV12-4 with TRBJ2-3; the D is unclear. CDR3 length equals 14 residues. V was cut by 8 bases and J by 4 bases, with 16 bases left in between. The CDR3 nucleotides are TGTGCCAGCGGCCCAGGCGGCGCCCCAGATACGCAGTATTTT. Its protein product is CASGPGGAPDTQYF.

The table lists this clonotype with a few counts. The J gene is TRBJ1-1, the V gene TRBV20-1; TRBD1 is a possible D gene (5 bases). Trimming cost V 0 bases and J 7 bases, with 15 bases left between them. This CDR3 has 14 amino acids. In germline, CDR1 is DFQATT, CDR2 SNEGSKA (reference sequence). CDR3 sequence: CSARDPTRQNEAFF. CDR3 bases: TGCAGTGCTAGAGACCCAACTCGACAGAATGAAGCTTTCTTT.

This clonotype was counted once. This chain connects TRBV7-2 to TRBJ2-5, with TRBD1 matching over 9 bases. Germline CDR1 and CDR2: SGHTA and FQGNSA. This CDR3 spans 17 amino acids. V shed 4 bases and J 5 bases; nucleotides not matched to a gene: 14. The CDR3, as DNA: TGTGCCAGCAGCTCGAGTCACGACAGGGGGGGCCGGGAGACCCAGTACTTC. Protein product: CASSSSHDRGGRETQYF. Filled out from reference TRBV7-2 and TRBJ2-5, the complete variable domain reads GAGVSQSPSNKVTEKGKDVELRCDPISGHTALYWYRQSLGQGLEFLIYFQGNSAPDKSGLPSDRFSAERTGGSVSTLTIQRTQQEDSAVYLCASSSSHDRGGRETQYFGPGTRLLVL.

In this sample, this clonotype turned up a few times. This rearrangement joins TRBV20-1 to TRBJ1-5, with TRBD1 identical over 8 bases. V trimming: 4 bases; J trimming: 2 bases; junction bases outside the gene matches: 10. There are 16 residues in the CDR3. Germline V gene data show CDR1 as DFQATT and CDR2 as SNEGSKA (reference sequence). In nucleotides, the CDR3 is TGCAGTGCTACTCGATCCCCAGGGGGCCGCAATCAGCCCCAGCATTTT. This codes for CSATRSPGGRNQPQHF.

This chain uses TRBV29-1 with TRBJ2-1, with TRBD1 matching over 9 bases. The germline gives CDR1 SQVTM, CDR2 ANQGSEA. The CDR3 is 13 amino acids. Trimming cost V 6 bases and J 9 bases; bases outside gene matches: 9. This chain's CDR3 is CSVLQGAYGEQFF. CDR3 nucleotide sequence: TGCAGCGTCTTACAGGGGGCCTATGGTGAGCAGTTCTTC.

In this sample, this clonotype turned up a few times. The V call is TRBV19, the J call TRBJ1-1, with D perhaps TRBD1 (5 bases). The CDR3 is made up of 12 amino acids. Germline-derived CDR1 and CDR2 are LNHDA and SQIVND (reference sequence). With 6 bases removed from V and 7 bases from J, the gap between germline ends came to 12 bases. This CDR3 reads CASSPDSDEAFF. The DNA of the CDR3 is TGTGCCAGTAGCCCCGACAGTGATGAAGCTTTCTTT.

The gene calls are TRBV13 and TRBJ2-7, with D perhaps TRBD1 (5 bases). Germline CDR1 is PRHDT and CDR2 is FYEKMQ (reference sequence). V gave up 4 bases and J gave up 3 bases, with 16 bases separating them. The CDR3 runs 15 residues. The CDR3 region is CASSYRSGRGYEQYF. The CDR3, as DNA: TGTGCCAGCAGCTATCGCTCAGGGCGCGGCTACGAGCAGTACTTC.

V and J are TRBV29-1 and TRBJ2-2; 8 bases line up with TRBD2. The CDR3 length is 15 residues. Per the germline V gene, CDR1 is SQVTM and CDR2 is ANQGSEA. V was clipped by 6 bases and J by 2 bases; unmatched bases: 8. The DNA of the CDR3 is TGCAGCGTGGCGGGACTAGGACTTAACACCGGGGAGCTGTTTTTT. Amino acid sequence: CSVAGLGLNTGELFF.

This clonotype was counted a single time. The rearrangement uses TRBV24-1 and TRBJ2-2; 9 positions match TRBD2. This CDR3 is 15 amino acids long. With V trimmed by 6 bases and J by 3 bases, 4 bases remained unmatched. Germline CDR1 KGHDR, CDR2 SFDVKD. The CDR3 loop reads CATSLSGGYTGELFF. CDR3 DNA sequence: TGTGCCACCAGTCTTAGCGGGGGCTACACCGGGGAGCTGTTTTTT.

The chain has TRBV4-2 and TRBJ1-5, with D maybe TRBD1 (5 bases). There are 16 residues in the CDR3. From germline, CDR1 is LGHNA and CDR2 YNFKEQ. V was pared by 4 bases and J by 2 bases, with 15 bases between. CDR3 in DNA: TGTGCCAGCAGCCCCGGGGGGACGGGCGGCAATCAGCCCCAGCATTTT. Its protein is CASSPGGTGGNQPQHF.

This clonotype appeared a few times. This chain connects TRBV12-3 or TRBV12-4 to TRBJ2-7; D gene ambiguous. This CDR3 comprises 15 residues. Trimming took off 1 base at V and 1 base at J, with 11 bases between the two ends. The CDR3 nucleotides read TGTGCCAGCAGTTTAGGGAGCAAACCATCCTACGAGCAGTACTTC. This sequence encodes CASSLGSKPSYEQYF.

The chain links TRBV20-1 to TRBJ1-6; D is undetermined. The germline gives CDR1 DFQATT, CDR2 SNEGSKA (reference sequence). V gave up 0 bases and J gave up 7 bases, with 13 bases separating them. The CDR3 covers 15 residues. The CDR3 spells CSAREELSGNSPLHF. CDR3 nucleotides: TGCAGTGCTAGAGAGGAATTGAGTGGGAATTCACCCCTCCACTTT.

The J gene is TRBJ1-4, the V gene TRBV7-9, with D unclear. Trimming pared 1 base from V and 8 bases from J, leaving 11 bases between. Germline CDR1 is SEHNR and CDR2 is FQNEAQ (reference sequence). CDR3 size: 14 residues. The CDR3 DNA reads TGTGCCAGCAGCTTAGGCGGGAGATGGGAAAAACTGTTTTTT. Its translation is CASSLGGRWEKLFF.

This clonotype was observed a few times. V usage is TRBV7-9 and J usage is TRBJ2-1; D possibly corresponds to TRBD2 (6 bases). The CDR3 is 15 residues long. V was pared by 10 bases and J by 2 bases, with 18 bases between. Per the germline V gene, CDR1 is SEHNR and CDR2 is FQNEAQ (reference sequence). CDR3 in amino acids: CAILRRETTYNEQFF. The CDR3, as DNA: TGTGCCATCCTACGTCGGGAGACAACCTACAATGAGCAGTTCTTC.

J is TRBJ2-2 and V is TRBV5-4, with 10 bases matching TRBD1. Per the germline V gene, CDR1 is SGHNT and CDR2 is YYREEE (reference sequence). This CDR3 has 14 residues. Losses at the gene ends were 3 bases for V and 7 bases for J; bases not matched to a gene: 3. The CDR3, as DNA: TGTGCCAGCAGCTCAGGACAGGGGGTCGGGGAGCTGTTTTTT. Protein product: CASSSGQGVGELFF.

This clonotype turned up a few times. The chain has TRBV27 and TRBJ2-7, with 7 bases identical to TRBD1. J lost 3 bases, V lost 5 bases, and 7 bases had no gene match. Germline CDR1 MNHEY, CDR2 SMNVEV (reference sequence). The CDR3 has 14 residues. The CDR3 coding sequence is TGTGCCAGCAGTACTGTGACAGGGTTCTACGAGCAGTACTTC. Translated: CASSTVTGFYEQYF.

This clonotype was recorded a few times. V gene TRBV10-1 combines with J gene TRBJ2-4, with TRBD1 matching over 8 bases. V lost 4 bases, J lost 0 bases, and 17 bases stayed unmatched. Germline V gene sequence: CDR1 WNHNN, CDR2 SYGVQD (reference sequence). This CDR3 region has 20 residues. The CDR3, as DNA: TGCGCCAGCAGTGTCCCCTGGGACAGGAGAGGACGCATAGCCAAAAACATTCAGTACTTC. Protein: CASSVPWDRRGRIAKNIQYF.

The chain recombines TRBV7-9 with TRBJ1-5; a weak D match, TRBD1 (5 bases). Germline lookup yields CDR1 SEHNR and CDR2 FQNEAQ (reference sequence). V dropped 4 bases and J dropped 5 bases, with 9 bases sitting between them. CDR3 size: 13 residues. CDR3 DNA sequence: TGTGCCAGCAGCTCGAGCAGGGATCAGCCCCAGCATTTT. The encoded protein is CASSSSRDQPQHF.

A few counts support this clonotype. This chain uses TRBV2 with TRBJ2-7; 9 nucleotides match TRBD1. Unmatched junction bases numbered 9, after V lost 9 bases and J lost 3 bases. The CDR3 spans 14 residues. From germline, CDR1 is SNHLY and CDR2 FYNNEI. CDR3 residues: CASRTGTGFYEQYF. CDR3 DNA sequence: TGTGCCAGTAGAACCGGGACAGGGTTCTACGAGCAGTACTTC.

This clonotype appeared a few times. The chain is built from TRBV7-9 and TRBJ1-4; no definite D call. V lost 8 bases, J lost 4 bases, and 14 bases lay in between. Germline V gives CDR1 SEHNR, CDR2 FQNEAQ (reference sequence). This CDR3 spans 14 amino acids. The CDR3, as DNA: TGTGCCAGCTCCCCCCCAGCATATAATGAAAAACTGTTTTTT. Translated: CASSPPAYNEKLFF.

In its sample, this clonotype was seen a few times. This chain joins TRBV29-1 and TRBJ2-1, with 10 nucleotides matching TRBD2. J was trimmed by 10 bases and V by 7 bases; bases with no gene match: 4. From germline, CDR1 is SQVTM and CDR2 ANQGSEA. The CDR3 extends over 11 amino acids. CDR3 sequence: CSGGLADEQFF. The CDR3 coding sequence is TGCAGCGGTGGACTAGCGGACGAGCAGTTCTTC.

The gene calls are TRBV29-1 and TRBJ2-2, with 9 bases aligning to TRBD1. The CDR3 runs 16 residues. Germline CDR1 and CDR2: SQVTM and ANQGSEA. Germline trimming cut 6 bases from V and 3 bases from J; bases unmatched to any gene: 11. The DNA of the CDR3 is TGCAGCGTCCTACAACCACAGGGGGCGGACACCGGGGAGCTGTTTTTT. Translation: CSVLQPQGADTGELFF.